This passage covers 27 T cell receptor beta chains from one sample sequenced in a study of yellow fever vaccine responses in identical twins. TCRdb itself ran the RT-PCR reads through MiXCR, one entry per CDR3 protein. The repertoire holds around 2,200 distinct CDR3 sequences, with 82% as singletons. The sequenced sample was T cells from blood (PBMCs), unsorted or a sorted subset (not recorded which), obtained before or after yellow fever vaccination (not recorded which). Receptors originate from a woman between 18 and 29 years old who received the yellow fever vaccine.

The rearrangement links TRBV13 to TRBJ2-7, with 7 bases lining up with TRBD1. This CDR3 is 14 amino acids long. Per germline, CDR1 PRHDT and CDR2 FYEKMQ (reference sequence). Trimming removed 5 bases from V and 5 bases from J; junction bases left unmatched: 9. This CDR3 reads CASSRQGPIHEQYF. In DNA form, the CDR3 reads TGTGCCAGCAGCAGACAGGGCCCCATTCACGAGCAGTACTTC.

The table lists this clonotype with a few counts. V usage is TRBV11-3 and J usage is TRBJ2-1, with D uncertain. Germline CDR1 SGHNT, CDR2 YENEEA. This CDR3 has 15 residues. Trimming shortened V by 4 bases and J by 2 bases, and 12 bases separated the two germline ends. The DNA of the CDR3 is TGTGCCAGCAGCTCCTATGAATCCCCCTACAATGAGCAGTTCTTC. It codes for CASSSYESPYNEQFF.

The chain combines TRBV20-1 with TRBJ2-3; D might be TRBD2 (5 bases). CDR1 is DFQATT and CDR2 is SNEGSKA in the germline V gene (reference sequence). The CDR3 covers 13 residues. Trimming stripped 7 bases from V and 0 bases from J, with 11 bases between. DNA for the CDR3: TGCAGTGAAGGCGGGCCTAGCACAGATACGCAGTATTTT. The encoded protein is CSEGGPSTDTQYF.

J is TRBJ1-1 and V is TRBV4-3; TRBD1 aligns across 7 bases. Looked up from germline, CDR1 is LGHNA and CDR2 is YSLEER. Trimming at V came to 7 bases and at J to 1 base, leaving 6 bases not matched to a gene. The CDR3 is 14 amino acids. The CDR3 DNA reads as TGCGCCAGCACCTGGGACAGAGCGAACACTGAAGCTTTCTTT. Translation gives CASTWDRANTEAFF.

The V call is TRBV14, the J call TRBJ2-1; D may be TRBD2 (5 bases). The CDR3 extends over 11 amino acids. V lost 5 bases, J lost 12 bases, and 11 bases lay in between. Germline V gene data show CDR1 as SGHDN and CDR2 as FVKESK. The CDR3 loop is CASSDLATQFF. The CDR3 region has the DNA TGTGCCAGCAGCGACCTAGCTACGCAGTTCTTC. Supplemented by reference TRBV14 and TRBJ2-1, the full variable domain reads EAGVTQFPSHSVIEKGQTVTLRCDPISGHDNLYWYRRVMGKEIKFLLHFVKESKQDESGMPNNRFLAERTGGTYSTLKVQPAELEDSGVYFCASSDLATQFFGPGTRLTVL.

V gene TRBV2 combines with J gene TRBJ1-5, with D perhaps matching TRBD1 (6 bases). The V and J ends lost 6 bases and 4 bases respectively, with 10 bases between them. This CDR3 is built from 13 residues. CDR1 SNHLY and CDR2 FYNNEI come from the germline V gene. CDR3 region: CASRTGTNQPQHF. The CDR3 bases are TGTGCCAGCAGGACAGGCACAAATCAGCCCCAGCATTTT.

The CDR3 sequence is CSASRTGELFF. CDR3 in DNA: TGCAGCGCCTCCCGCACCGGGGAGCTGTTTTTT. The chain combines TRBV29-1 with TRBJ2-2, with D unresolved. The CDR3 loop spans 11 amino acids. The V end lost 7 bases, the J end lost 4 bases, and 7 bases lay between the germline ends. CDR1 and CDR2 (germline): SQVTM, ANQGSEA.

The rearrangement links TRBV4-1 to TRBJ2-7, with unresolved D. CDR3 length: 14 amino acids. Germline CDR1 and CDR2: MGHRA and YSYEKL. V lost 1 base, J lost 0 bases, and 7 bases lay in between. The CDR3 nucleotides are TGCGCCAGCAGCCAAGTCGCAGTCTCCTACGAGCAGTACTTC. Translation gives CASSQVAVSYEQYF.

CDR3 region: CASSFVVTDTQYF. The CDR3 region has the DNA TGTGCCAGCAGCTTTGTCGTCACAGATACGCAGTATTTT. The V call is TRBV11-3, the J call TRBJ2-3; D unclear. In germline, CDR1 is SGHNT, CDR2 YENEEA. With 3 bases removed from V and 2 bases from J, the gap between germline ends came to 6 bases. This CDR3 has 13 amino acids.

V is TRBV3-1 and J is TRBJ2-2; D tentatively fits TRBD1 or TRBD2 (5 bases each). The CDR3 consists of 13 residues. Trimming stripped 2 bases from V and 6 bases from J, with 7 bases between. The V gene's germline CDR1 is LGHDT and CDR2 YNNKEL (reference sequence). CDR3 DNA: TGTGCCAGCAGCCAATGGGGGTCCGGGGAGCTGTTTTTT. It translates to CASSQWGSGELFF. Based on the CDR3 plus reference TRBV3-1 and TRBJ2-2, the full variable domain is DTAVSQTPKYLVTQMGNDKSIKCEQNLGHDTMYWYKQDSKKFLKIMFSYNNKELIINETVPNRFSPKSPDKAHLNLHINSLELGDSAVYFCASSQWGSGELFFGEGSRLTVL.

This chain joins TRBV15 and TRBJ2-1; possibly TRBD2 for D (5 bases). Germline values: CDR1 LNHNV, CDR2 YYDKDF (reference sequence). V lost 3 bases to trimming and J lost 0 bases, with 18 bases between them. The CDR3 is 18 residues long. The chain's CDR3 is CATSRASLASSSYNEQFF. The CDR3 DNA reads TGTGCCACCAGCAGGGCCTCGTTAGCGTCCAGCTCCTACAATGAGCAGTTCTTC.

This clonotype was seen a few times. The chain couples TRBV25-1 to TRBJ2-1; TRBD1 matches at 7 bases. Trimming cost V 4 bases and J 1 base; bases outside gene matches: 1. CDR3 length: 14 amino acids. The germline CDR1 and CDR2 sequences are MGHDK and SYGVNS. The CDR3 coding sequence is TGTGCCAGCAGTGCGGGACAGTCCTACAATGAGCAGTTCTTC. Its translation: CASSAGQSYNEQFF.

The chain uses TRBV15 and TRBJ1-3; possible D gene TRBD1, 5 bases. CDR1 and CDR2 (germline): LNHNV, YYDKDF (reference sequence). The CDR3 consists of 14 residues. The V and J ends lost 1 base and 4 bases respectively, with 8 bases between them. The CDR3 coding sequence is TGTGCCACCAGCAGAGGGGGACCGGGAAACACCATATATTTT. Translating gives CATSRGGPGNTIYF.

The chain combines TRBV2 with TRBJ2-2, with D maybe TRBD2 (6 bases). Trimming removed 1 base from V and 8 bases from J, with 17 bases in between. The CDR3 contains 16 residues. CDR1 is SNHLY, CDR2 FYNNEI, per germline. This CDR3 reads CASSEGPGEEAGELFF. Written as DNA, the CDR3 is TGTGCCAGCAGTGAAGGTCCGGGGGAGGAGGCGGGGGAGCTGTTTTTT.

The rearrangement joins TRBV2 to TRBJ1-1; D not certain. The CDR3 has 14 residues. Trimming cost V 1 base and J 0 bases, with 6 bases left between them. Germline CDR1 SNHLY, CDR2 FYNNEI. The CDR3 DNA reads TGTGCCAGCAGTGAAGAGGTTATGAACACTGAAGCTTTCTTT. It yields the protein CASSEEVMNTEAFF.

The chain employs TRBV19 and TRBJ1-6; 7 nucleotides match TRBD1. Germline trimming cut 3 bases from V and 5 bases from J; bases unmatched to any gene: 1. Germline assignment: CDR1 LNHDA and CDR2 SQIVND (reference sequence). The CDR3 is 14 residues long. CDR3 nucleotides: TGTGCCAGTAGTATGGGACAGAATAATTCACCCCTCCACTTT. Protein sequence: CASSMGQNNSPLHF.

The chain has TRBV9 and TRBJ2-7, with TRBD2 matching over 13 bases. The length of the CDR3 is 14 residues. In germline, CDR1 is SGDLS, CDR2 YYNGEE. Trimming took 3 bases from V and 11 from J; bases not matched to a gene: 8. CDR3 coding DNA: TGTGCCAGCAGCGAAGGGACTAGCGGGGTCATGAAGTACTTC. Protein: CASSEGTSGVMKYF.

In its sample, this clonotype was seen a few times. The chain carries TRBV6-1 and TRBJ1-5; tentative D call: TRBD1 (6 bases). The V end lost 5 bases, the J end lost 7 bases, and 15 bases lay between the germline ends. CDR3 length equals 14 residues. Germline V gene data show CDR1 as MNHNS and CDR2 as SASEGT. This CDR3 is CASSIGQFGQPQHF. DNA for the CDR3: TGTGCCAGCAGTATCGGACAGTTCGGACAGCCCCAGCATTTT.

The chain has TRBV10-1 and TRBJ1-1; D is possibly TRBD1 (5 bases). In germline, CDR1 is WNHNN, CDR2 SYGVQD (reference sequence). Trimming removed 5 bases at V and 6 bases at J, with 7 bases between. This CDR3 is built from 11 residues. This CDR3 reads CASSSGPEAFF. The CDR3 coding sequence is TGCGCCAGCAGTTCAGGGCCTGAAGCTTTCTTT.

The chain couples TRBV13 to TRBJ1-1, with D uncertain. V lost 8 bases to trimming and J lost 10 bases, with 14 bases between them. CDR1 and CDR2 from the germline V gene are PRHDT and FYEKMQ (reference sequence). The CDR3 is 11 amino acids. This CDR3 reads CASEREQGAFF. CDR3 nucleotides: TGTGCCAGCGAGAGAGAGCAAGGAGCTTTCTTT.

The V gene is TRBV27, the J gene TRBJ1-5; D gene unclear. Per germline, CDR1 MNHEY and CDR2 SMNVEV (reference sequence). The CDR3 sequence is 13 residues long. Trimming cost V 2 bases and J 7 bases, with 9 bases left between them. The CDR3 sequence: CASSLEGSQPQHF. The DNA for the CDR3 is TGTGCCAGCAGTTTAGAGGGTTCGCAGCCCCAGCATTTT.

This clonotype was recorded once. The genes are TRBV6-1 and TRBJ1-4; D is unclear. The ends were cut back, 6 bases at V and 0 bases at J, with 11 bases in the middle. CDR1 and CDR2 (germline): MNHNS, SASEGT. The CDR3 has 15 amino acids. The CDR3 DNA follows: TGTGCCAGCAGCCTATCACGAACAACTAATGAAAAACTGTTTTTT. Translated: CASSLSRTTNEKLFF.

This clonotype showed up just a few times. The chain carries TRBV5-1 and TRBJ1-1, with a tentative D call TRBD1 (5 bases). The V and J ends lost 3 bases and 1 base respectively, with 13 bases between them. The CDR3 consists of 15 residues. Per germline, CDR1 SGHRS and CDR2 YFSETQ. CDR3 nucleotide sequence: TGCGCCAGCAGCTCGGGGCATCTAGCGAACACTGAAGCTTTCTTT. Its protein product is CASSSGHLANTEAFF.

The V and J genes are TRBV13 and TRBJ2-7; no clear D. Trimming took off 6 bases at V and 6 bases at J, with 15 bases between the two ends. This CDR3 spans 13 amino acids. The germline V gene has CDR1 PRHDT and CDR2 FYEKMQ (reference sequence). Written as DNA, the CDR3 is TGTGCCAGCAGAACCGCTCTACTTAGCGAGCAGTACTTC. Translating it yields CASRTALLSEQYF.

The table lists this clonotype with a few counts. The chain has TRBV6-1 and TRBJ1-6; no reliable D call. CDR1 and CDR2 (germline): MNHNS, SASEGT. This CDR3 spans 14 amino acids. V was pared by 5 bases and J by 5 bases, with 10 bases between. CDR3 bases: TGTGCCAGCAGTCGTACCCGCGATAATTCACCCCTCCACTTT. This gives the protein CASSRTRDNSPLHF.

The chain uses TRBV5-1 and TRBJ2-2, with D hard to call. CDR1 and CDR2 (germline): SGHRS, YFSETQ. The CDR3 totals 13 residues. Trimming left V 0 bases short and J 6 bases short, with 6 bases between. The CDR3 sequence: CASSLEWAGELFF. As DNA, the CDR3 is TGCGCCAGCAGCTTGGAATGGGCCGGGGAGCTGTTTTTT.

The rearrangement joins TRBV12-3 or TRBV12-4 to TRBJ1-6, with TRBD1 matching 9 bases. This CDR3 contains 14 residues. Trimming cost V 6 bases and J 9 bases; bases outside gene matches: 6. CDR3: CASSRTGVFSPLHF. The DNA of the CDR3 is TGTGCCAGCAGCCGGACAGGGGTGTTTTCACCCCTCCACTTT.